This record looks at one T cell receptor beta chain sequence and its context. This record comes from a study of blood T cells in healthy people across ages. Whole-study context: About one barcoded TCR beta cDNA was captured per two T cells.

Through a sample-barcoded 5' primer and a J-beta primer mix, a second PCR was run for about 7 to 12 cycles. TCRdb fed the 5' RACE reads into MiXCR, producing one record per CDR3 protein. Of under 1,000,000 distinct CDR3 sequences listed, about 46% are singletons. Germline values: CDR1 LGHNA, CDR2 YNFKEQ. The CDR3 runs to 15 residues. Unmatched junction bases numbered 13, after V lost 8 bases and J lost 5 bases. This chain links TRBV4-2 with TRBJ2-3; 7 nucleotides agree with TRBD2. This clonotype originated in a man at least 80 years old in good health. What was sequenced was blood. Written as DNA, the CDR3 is TGTGCCAGCCGGCGGGCGGGAGAATTCGGAGATACGCAGTATTTT. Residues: CASRRAGEFGDTQYF.